These 20 T cell receptor beta chains came from one sample sequenced in a study of blood T cell repertoires in COVID-19. Generated by immunoSEQ multiplex PCR, the TCRdb table keeps only in-frame clones and is missing some. Among about 160,000 clones listed, more than 75% were seen once. Sample: peripheral blood. These receptors were taken from a man aged 35 to 55 with acute or convalescent COVID-19.

The gene calls are TRBV9 and TRBJ1-4; 7 bases agree with TRBD1. The CDR3 loop spans 15 amino acids. With V trimmed by 4 bases and J by 4 bases, 7 bases remained unmatched. The germline CDR1 and CDR2 sequences are SGDLS and YYNGEE. The CDR3 DNA reads TGTGCCAGCAGCACCTACAGGGGCGATAATGAAAAACTGTTTTTT. This sequence encodes CASSTYRGDNEKLFF.

The V and J genes are TRBV2 and TRBJ2-3; D call uncertain. Germline loops: CDR1 SNHLY, CDR2 FYNNEI. V was pared by 3 bases and J by 2 bases, with 6 bases between. The CDR3 has 13 residues. The CDR3 bases are TGTGCCAGCAGTGATAGTGTCACAGATACGCAGTATTTT. Translated: CASSDSVTDTQYF.

This chain joins TRBV21-1 and TRBJ2-7; TRBD2 was called by the table and not checked on the DNA. TRBV21-1 is listed as a pseudogene. The CDR3 is 14 residues long. CDR3 sequence reads: CASSKCAVSYEQYF. DNA of the CDR3: TGTGCCAGCAGCAAATGCGCGGTCTCCTACGAGCAGTACTTC.

This clone has just one count. This chain joins TRBV6-2 or TRBV6-3 and TRBJ1-2, with D tentatively TRBD1 (5 bases). The germline V gene encodes CDR1 MNHEY and CDR2 SVGEGT. This CDR3 has 12 residues. Trimming pared 0 bases from V and 6 bases from J, leaving 5 bases between. The CDR3 loop reads CASSYSGDGYTF. CDR3 nucleotides: TGTGCCAGCAGTTACTCAGGGGATGGCTACACCTTC.

The CDR3 is CASRLDSSNSNQPQHF. CDR3 nucleotide sequence: TGTGCCAGCAGGTTGGACAGCTCGAATAGCAATCAGCCCCAGCATTTT. The V and J genes are TRBV2 and TRBJ1-5, with a tentative D call TRBD1 (6 bases). Germline CDR1 SNHLY, CDR2 FYNNEI. This CDR3 is 16 amino acids long. The V end was cut by 6 bases, the J end by 0 bases, with 15 bases between.

The rearrangement joins TRBV28 to TRBJ2-2; D is undetermined. CDR3 length: 14 amino acids. V was trimmed by 7 bases and J by 1 base, leaving 10 bases between them. In germline, CDR1 is MDHEN, CDR2 SYDVKM. CDR3 in DNA: TGTGCCAGCAACTTCCCAGGGAACACCGGGGAGCTGTTTTTT. Amino acid sequence: CASNFPGNTGELFF.

The V gene is TRBV5-1, the J gene TRBJ1-4; 8 positions agree with TRBD1. The junction had 4 bases not matched to a gene; V was cut back by 4 bases and J by 5 bases. CDR3 length equals 14 residues. CDR1 SGHRS and CDR2 YFSETQ come from the germline V gene. The CDR3 DNA is TGCGCCAGCAGCCGGGACAGGCCAAATGAAAAACTGTTTTTT. Amino acids: CASSRDRPNEKLFF.

The rearrangement links TRBV7-9 to TRBJ2-2; tentative D call: TRBD2 (7 bases). The germline V gene has CDR1 SEHNR and CDR2 FQNEAQ (reference sequence). Trimming took 2 bases from V and 4 from J, leaving 11 bases between them. This CDR3 region has 15 residues. The CDR3 here is CASSLIRGATGELFF. The CDR3 DNA sequence: TGTGCCAGCAGCTTAATCCGGGGGGCCACCGGGGAGCTGTTTTTT.

The V gene is TRBV5-5, the J gene TRBJ1-5; TRBD1 agrees at 7 bases. Losses at the gene ends were 5 bases for V and 4 bases for J; bases not matched to a gene: 6. Germline V gene lookup returns CDR1 SGHKS and CDR2 YYEKEE (reference sequence). The CDR3 sequence is 14 residues long. CDR3 DNA: TGTGCCAGCAGGATGGGACAGATTAATCAGCCCCAGCATTTT. Translating it yields CASRMGQINQPQHF.

The chain links TRBV6-5 to TRBJ2-2, with 10 nucleotides matching TRBD1. The CDR3 is 14 residues long. Germline V CDR1 and CDR2: MNHEY, SVGAGI. V shed 6 bases, J shed 5 bases, and the junction held 3 bases outside the gene matches. The CDR3 bases are TGTGCCAGCAGGACAGGGGGCGGAACCGGGGAGCTGTTTTTT. Translated: CASRTGGGTGELFF.

The chain has TRBV4-2 and TRBJ1-1, with D perhaps matching TRBD1 (6 bases). V lost 8 bases, J lost 4 bases, and 14 bases lay in between. This CDR3 has 13 amino acids. Germline V CDR1 and CDR2: LGHNA, YNFKEQ. CDR3 loop: CASLSRGSTEAFF. The CDR3 nucleotides are TGTGCCAGCTTGAGCAGGGGCTCCACTGAAGCTTTCTTT.

V is TRBV9 and J is TRBJ1-6, with unresolved D. Trimming left V 3 bases short and J 8 bases short, with 12 bases between. Germline values: CDR1 SGDLS, CDR2 YYNGEE. The CDR3 consists of 14 residues. The CDR3 is CASSAVEGDSPLHF. The DNA for the CDR3 is TGTGCCAGCAGCGCAGTCGAGGGTGATTCACCCCTCCACTTT.

In DNA, the CDR3 is TGTGCCAGCAGTAACGGGGACAGGGCAGCTCAGCCCCAGCATTTT. Translated, it gives CASSNGDRAAQPQHF. The chain recombines TRBV5-6 with TRBJ1-5, with 9 nucleotides matching TRBD1. This CDR3 region has 15 residues. Trimming took 5 bases from V and 6 from J; bases not matched to a gene: 9. Looked up from germline, CDR1 is SGHDT and CDR2 is YYEEEE.

This chain's CDR3 is CASNLAAEAFF. The DNA for the CDR3 is TGTGCCAGCAACCTAGCAGCGGAAGCTTTCTTT. The genes are TRBV6-5 and TRBJ1-1; D uncertain. Germline V lookup: CDR1 MNHEY, CDR2 SVGAGI. The CDR3 totals 11 residues. V was shortened by 7 bases and J by 8 bases, with 11 bases between the two germline ends.

This clone was observed a handful of times. This chain links TRBV7-2 with TRBJ1-4; 9 nucleotides match TRBD1. Germline CDR1 and CDR2: SGHTA and FQGNSA. V was clipped by 5 bases and J by 8 bases; unmatched bases: 6. CDR3 size: 14 residues. CDR3 sequence: CASSVTGGWEKLFF. CDR3 coding DNA: TGTGCCAGCAGCGTCACAGGGGGCTGGGAAAAACTGTTTTTT.

The chain recombines TRBV7-8 with TRBJ1-1; D uncertain. V shed 2 bases and J shed 4 bases, with 23 bases lying between them. The germline CDR1 and CDR2 sequences are SGHVS and FQNEAQ. The CDR3 sequence is 18 residues long. The CDR3 DNA follows: TGTGCCAGCAGCTTACCCGAGGGCTTCGGAAGTTCGGGCACTGAAGCTTTCTTT. This codes for CASSLPEGFGSSGTEAFF.

This clone is a singleton in its sample. The J gene is TRBJ1-1, the V gene TRBV19; D is unclear. From germline, CDR1 is LNHDA and CDR2 SQIVND (reference sequence). This CDR3 is built from 15 residues. Trimming stripped 1 base from V and 0 bases from J, with 9 bases between. The CDR3, as DNA: TGTGCCAGTAGTATAGGTCTCGGGGTGAACACTGAAGCTTTCTTT. It yields the protein CASSIGLGVNTEAFF.

This chain uses TRBV30 with TRBJ1-1, with D perhaps TRBD1 (5 bases). Germline V gene sequence: CDR1 GTSNPN, CDR2 SVGIG (reference sequence). This CDR3 comprises 12 residues. The ends were cut back, 4 bases at V and 10 bases at J, with 16 bases in the middle. The CDR3 reads CAWTPGRGGAFF. The CDR3 nucleotides read TGTGCCTGGACCCCTGGTCGGGGGGGAGCTTTCTTT. Variable domain in full (rest from reference TRBV30 and TRBJ1-1): SQTIHQWPATLVQPVGSPLSLECTVEGTSNPNLYWYRQAAGRGLQLLFYSVGIGQISSEVPQNLSASRPQDRQFILSSKKLLLSDSGFYLCAWTPGRGGAFFGQGTRLTVV.

The chain has TRBV7-9 and TRBJ2-3; TRBD2 agrees at 9 bases. Germline V lookup: CDR1 SEHNR, CDR2 FQNEAQ (reference sequence). V lost 4 bases to trimming and J lost 2 bases; unmatched junction nucleotides: 10. The CDR3 sequence is 17 residues long. The DNA for the CDR3 is TGTGCCAGCAGCTCCAACGGGCGGGGGGGGTACACAGATACGCAGTATTTT. Translation: CASSSNGRGGYTDTQYF.

The chain is built from TRBV4-2 and TRBJ1-1; 9 bases are a match to TRBD1. The trim removed 1 base at V and 5 bases at J, leaving 2 bases unmatched. Germline V CDR1 and CDR2: LGHNA, YNFKEQ. This CDR3 spans 14 amino acids. The CDR3 region is CASSQGQGETEAFF. For the CDR3, the DNA is TGTGCCAGCAGCCAAGGACAGGGGGAAACTGAAGCTTTCTTT.